This T cell receptor (beta chain) emerged from a study of Ad26.COV2.S vaccination and SARS-CoV-2 variants. Across the whole study: Doses of Ad26.COV2.S were injected into muscle once or twice, 56 days apart. Overall study results and limits: The authors reported substantial breadth in spike-specific CD8+ and CD4+ T cell responses after vaccination. Placebo recipients and vaccine recipients were similar in non-spike TCR breadth.

CDR3 length: 14 amino acids. Trimming took off 3 bases at V and 6 bases at J, with 14 bases between the two ends. Germline CDR1 LNHDA, CDR2 SQIVND (reference sequence). This sample's treatment: about 20 received Ad26.COV2.S at low or high dose, single or two shots; 5 received placebo; per-sample allocation not given. Each sample was drawn 63 days after the first injection (of vaccine or placebo). Comments on this clone: Its cognate antigen is unknown.

Sequencing was performed with immunoSEQ multiplex PCR; in TCRdb, only in-frame clones are kept and a portion is missing. The sample holds roughly 400,000 clones, about 92% seen once. The sample here was peripheral blood, taken in a trial of Ad26.COV2.S vaccine versus placebo. The chain has TRBV19 and TRBJ1-2; D possibly corresponds to TRBD1 (6 bases). The receptor comes from a person aged 18-65 years who received the Ad26.COV2.S COVID-19 vaccine or a placebo. In nucleotides, the CDR3 is TGTGCCAGTAGTATGGGGGGGCCCTGGGATGGCTACACCTTC. It specifies CASSMGGPWDGYTF. Supplemented by reference TRBV19 and TRBJ1-2, the full variable domain reads DGGITQSPKYLFRKEGQNVTLSCEQNLNHDAMYWYRQDPGQGLRLIYYSQIVNDFQKGDIAEGYSVSREKKESFPLTVTSAQKNPTAFYLCASSMGGPWDGYTFGSGTRLTVV.